This T cell receptor (beta chain) is from a study of blood T cell repertoires in COVID-19. At the level of the study: In each case, the material was cDNA or gDNA derived from T cells, B-cell-depleted T cells, or PBMCs.

Some clones are missing from TCRdb's copy, which holds only in-frame ones; the method was immunoSEQ multiplex PCR. The sample includes 210,000 or so clones, around 80% seen only once; the top ten take under 2%. Germline V lookup: CDR1 SGHRS, CDR2 YFSETQ. V dropped 4 bases and J dropped 9; count of bases not matched to a gene: 7. The CDR3 loop spans 14 amino acids. Across 24 US areas, participants ranged in age from 18 to 89 years. Participants' reported clinical history set cohort assignment. This receptor was obtained from a man aged 55 to 69 who had recovered from COVID-19. The chain employs TRBV5-1 and TRBJ1-6; 7 bases map to TRBD1. Specimen: PBMCs or T cells enriched from blood (not recorded which). For the CDR3, the DNA is TGCGCCAGCAGCCCCGGGACAGATGGTTCACCCCTCCACTTT. This sequence encodes CASSPGTDGSPLHF.